This T cell receptor beta chain was recorded in a study of cytomegalovirus exposure and HLA in healthy donors. Worth noting for this clone: The antigen remains unidentified.

V lost 3 bases, J lost 1 base, and 12 bases lay in between. The germline V gene encodes CDR1 KGHSH and CDR2 LQKENI. This CDR3 spans 16 amino acids. PCR was performed using 60 Vbeta and 13 Jbeta primers. The method was immunoSEQ multiplex PCR; TCRdb's version includes in-frame clones alone and lacks a portion of them. The table has more than 110,000 clones, approximately 79% seen once. Broader study findings: The study flagged some 170 TCR beta chains as cytomegalovirus-associated. The study found most TCR sequences rare, yet found some public TCRs in many donors. Data from an earlier analysis indicated that most TCR beta V segments were productive either about 87% or about 30% of the time.

The sequence was collected from a man in his late teens or twenties in good health and CMV-seronegative. The sequenced sample was PBMCs. This chain links TRBV18 with TRBJ2-2; D might be TRBD1 (6 bases). The CDR3 coding sequence is TGTGCCAGCTCACCGACACCGGGACAGAACACCGGGGAGCTGTTTTTT. Translation: CASSPTPGQNTGELFF.